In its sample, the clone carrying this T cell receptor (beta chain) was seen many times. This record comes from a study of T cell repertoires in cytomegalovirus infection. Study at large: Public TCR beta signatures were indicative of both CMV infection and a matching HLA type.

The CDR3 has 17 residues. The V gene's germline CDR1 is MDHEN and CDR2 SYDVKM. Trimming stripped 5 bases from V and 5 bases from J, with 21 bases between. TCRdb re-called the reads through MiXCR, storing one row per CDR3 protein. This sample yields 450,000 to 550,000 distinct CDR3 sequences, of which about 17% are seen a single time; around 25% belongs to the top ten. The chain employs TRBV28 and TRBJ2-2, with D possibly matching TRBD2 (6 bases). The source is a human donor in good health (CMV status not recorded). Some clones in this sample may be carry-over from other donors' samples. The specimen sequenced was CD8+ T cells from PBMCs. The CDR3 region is CASSLTNYGGRTGELFF. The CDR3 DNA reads TGTGCCAGCAGTCTCACGAACTACGGGGGAAGGACCGGGGAGCTGTTTTTT.